The T cell receptor beta chain described here comes from a study of CD8+CD57+ T cells in acquired aplastic anemia. General study points: The number of CD8+ CDR3 sequences shared by patients and controls was under 35.

The CDR3 consists of 12 residues. The germline V and J ends were trimmed by 7 bases and 10 bases, with 14 bases remaining between them. The V gene's germline CDR1 is LNHDA and CDR2 SQIVND (reference sequence). Using genomic DNA as the template, TCR beta VDJ and CDR3 profiling was carried out. TCRdb itself ran the reads through MiXCR, one entry per CDR3 protein. The data hold 100,000 to 150,000 distinct CDR3 sequences, with roughly 40% observed a single time. A remark on this clonotype: No antigen is known for it.

Patients chosen for sequencing had shown CD8+CD57+ cell expansion by flow cytometry. The enrolled patients all had severe acquired aplastic anemia. The sequence came from a human donor with aplastic anemia. Source material: sorted CD4+, CD8+, or CD8+CD57+ T cells (not recorded which) from PBMCs. The J gene is TRBJ1-5, the V gene TRBV19, with D perhaps TRBD1 (6 bases). CDR3 amino acids: CASIIRTAPQHF. DNA of the CDR3: TGTGCCAGTATCATACGGACAGCCCCCCAGCATTTT. The full variable domain, with the rest looked up from reference TRBV19 and TRBJ1-5, is DGGITQSPKYLFRKEGQNVTLSCEQNLNHDAMYWYRQDPGQGLRLIYYSQIVNDFQKGDIAEGYSVSREKKESFPLTVTSAQKNPTAFYLCASIIRTAPQHFGDGTRLSIL.